These T cell receptor beta chains were read from a single sample in a study of radiotherapy plus CTLA-4 blockade in lung cancer. The data were produced by immunoSEQ multiplex PCR, yet TCRdb's version contains in-frame clones alone and is incomplete. The sample yields tens of thousands of clones, around 87% seen once. Sequences were derived from peripheral blood, sampled from a patient treated with radiotherapy plus ipilimumab. These receptors were collected from a human donor with non-small cell lung cancer that progressed on radiotherapy plus ipilimumab. CDR3s include the opening cysteine and the closing phenylalanine or tryptophan. The D gene is left open where the match is weak. Clone size is not always given. Where it is, it says once, few, many or a class for expanded clones.

TRBJ1-1,-,-,TRBV19,CASSETALDTEAFF,TGTGCCAGTAGCGAGACAGCTTTGGACACTGAAGCTTTCTTT
TRBJ1-4,few,TRBD1,TRBV6-6,CASSYGTGSGELFF,TGTGCCAGCAGTTACGGGACAGGGAGTGGAGAACTGTTTTTT
TRBJ2-2,-,-,TRBV2,CASSNERDVNRAGELFF,TGTGCCAGCAGTAATGAGCGGGACGTTAACAGGGCCGGGGAGCTGTTTTTT
TRBJ2-1,-,-,TRBV6-5,CASSPLGSYNEQFF,TGTGCCAGCAGTCCGCTGGGCTCCTACAATGAGCAGTTCTTC
TRBJ1-5,-,-,TRBV4-2,CASSQDLRTGSKHF,TGTGCCAGCAGCCAAGACCTTAGAACCGGGTCGAAGCATTTT
TRBJ2-3,-,-,TRBV27,CASSLSRGVGTDTQYF,TGTGCCAGCAGTTTATCAAGAGGGGTGGGCACAGATACGCAGTATTTT
TRBJ1-2,-,-,TRBV4-2,CASSQDGNPEWGYTF,TGTGCCAGCAGCCAAGATGGAAACCCCGAGTGGGGCTACACCTTC
TRBJ2-1,-,TRBD1,TRBV4-1,CASSHAGTGTVGHEQFF,TGCGCCAGCAGCCACGCAGGGACAGGGACTGTGGGTCATGAGCAGTTCTTC
TRBJ2-3,-,TRBD1,TRBV28,CASSNGQALTDTQYF,TGTGCCAGCAGCAACGGACAGGCCCTCACAGATACGCAGTATTTT
TRBJ2-7,-,TRBD1,TRBV28,CASRKPGQVDYEQYF,TGTGCCAGCAGGAAGCCAGGACAGGTGGACTACGAGCAGTACTTC
TRBJ1-1,-,-,TRBV4-2,CASSQATGMNTEAFF,TGTGCCAGCAGCCAAGCTACAGGGATGAACACTGAAGCTTTCTTT
TRBJ2-7,-,-,TRBV4-1,CASSQMGESYEQYF,TGCGCCAGCAGCCAAATGGGGGAGTCCTACGAGCAGTACTTC
TRBJ2-3,-,-,TRBV5-1,CASSSGRALADTQYF,TGCGCCAGCAGCTCGGGACGGGCTCTGGCAGATACGCAGTATTTT
TRBJ1-5,-,-,TRBV5-3,CARSLQLRGQPQHF,TGTGCCAGAAGCTTGCAACTAAGGGGTCAGCCCCAGCATTTT
TRBJ2-7,few,-,TRBV5-1,CASSLGRVGSSYEQYF,TGCGCCAGCAGCTTGGGACGTGTGGGGAGCTCCTACGAGCAGTACTTC
TRBJ1-5,-,TRBD1,TRBV5-4,CASSFRDRGASQPQHF,TGTGCCAGCAGCTTCCGGGACAGGGGTGCTTCTCAGCCCCAGCATTTT
TRBJ2-1,-,TRBD2,TRBV28,CASSLASSGIYNEQFF,TGTGCCAGCAGTTTGGCGTCTAGCGGGATATACAATGAGCAGTTCTTC
TRBJ1-2,-,-,TRBV9,CASSVEVNSLYGYTF,TGTGCCAGCAGCGTAGAGGTCAACAGTTTGTATGGCTACACCTTC
TRBJ1-2,-,-,TRBV6-1,CASSEAVAANYGYTF,TGTGCCAGCAGTGAAGCGGTGGCAGCAAACTATGGCTACACCTTC
TRBJ1-5,-,TRBD1,TRBV30,CAWSMQGVQPQHF,TGTGCCTGGAGTATGCAGGGGGTTCAGCCCCAGCATTTT
TRBJ2-7,-,TRBD1,TRBV30,CAWSASGTGAYEQYF,TGTGCCTGGAGTGCCTCCGGGACAGGGGCCTACGAGCAGTACTTC
TRBJ2-1,-,-,TRBV7-3,CASSLRQVNEQFF,TGTGCCAGCAGCTTAAGGCAGGTCAATGAGCAGTTCTTC
TRBJ2-4,-,-,TRBV27,CASSLQGIAAKNIQYF,TGTGCCAGCAGTTTACAGGGGATAGCGGCCAAAAACATTCAGTACTTC
TRBJ2-2,-,TRBD2,TRBV2,CASSVERGTGELFF,TGTGCCAGCAGTGTGGAGCGGGGCACCGGGGAGCTGTTTTTT
TRBJ2-2,-,-,TRBV9,CASSPFRDFNTGELFF,TGTGCCAGCAGCCCCTTCCGGGACTTTAACACCGGGGAGCTGTTTTTT
TRBJ1-2,-,-,TRBV5-4,CASSLGSGEYYGYTF,TGTGCCAGCAGCTTGGGTTCGGGGGAATACTATGGCTACACCTTC
TRBJ1-4,-,-,TRBV7-2,CASSPPREKLFF,TGTGCCAGCAGCCCCCCCCGTGAAAAACTGTTTTTT
TRBJ1-4,-,TRBD1,TRBV5-8,CASGGQGPEKLFF,TGTGCCAGCGGCGGACAGGGGCCTGAAAAACTGTTTTTT
TRBJ2-5,-,-,TRBV5-4,CASSLVTGVGETQYF,TGTGCCAGCAGCTTGGTCACGGGAGTGGGCGAGACCCAGTACTTC
TRBJ2-5,-,-,TRBV27,CASTHLPGKETQYF,TGTGCCAGCACCCATTTACCAGGGAAGGAGACCCAGTACTTC
TRBJ1-1,few,-,TRBV5-6,CASSLGGPSEKAFF,TGTGCCAGCAGCTTGGGGGGTCCGTCGGAGAAAGCTTTCTTT
TRBJ1-3,-,-,TRBV5-4,CASSVGTPGNTIYF,TGTGCCAGCAGCGTTGGGACCCCTGGAAACACCATATATTTT